Listed below are T cell receptor beta chains from one sample, sequenced in a study of blood T cells in healthy people across ages. TCRdb reprocessed the 5' RACE reads via MiXCR and lists one record per CDR3 protein. The sample carries hundreds of thousands of distinct CDR3 sequences, around 41% recorded once. The sample comprised blood. The receptors stem from a man older than 75 in good health. CDR3s include the opening cysteine and the closing phenylalanine or tryptophan. The order of the fields is CDR3 protein, CDR3 DNA, clone size, J gene, V gene, D gene. D genes are given only for firm matches. A clone size is listed for some rows: how often the clone was seen (once, few, many), or a class if it is expanded.

CDR3: CASAGLAGGPGTDTQYF
DNA: TGTGCCAGCGCTGGACTAGCGGGAGGGCCCGGCACAGATACGCAGTATTTT
size: .
J: TRBJ2-3
V: TRBV28
D: TRBD2

CDR3: CASSHGTSGYPQETQYF
DNA: TGTGCCAGCAGTCATGGGACTAGCGGGTATCCTCAAGAGACCCAGTACTTC
size: .
J: TRBJ2-5
V: TRBV27
D: TRBD2

CDR3: CASSFRGDADTQYF
DNA: TGTGCCAGCAGCTTCCGGGGAGACGCAGATACGCAGTATTTT
size: .
J: TRBJ2-3
V: TRBV7-8
D: .

CDR3: CASSYGQGGGEKLFF
DNA: TGTGCCAGCAGCTATGGACAGGGGGGAGGTGAAAAACTGTTTTTT
size: .
J: TRBJ1-4
V: TRBV5-5
D: TRBD1

CDR3: CASSHPAGGNNNEQFF
DNA: TGTGCCAGCAGCCACCCAGCGGGAGGAAATAACAATGAGCAGTTCTTC
size: few
J: TRBJ2-1
V: TRBV4-2
D: TRBD2

CDR3: CASSEALDFYNEQYF
DNA: TGTGCCAGCAGTGAAGCCCTGGACTTCTACAATGAGCAGTACTTC
size: .
J: TRBJ2-5
V: TRBV2
D: .

CDR3: CASSRWRNTGELFF
DNA: TGTGCCAGCAGCCGCTGGAGGAACACCGGGGAGCTGTTTTTT
size: .
J: TRBJ2-2
V: TRBV6-2/TRBV6-3
D: .

CDR3: CASSEQRGMNTEAFF
DNA: TGCGCCAGCAGTGAACAGAGAGGTATGAACACTGAAGCTTTCTTT
size: few
J: TRBJ1-1
V: TRBV10-1
D: .

CDR3: CASSQDTAGDGSDTQYF
DNA: TGCGCCAGCAGCCAAGATACGGCAGGGGACGGGTCAGATACGCAGTATTTT
size: many
J: TRBJ2-3
V: TRBV4-3
D: .

CDR3: CASSVGGDGYEQYF
DNA: TGTGCCAGCTCCGTCGGGGGGGACGGCTACGAGCAGTACTTC
size: few
J: TRBJ2-7
V: TRBV18
D: TRBD2

CDR3: CASSQRGASGYTF
DNA: TGTGCCAGCAGTCAACGGGGGGCTAGTGGCTACACCTTC
size: .
J: TRBJ1-2
V: TRBV14
D: .

CDR3: CSARGDGEKGPDTQYF
DNA: TGCAGTGCTAGGGGGGACGGGGAGAAAGGACCAGATACGCAGTATTTT
size: few
J: TRBJ2-3
V: TRBV20-1
D: .

CDR3: CASSFGQGAVKNIQYF
DNA: TGCGCCAGCAGCTTCGGACAGGGGGCCGTAAAAAACATTCAGTACTTC
size: .
J: TRBJ2-4
V: TRBV5-1
D: TRBD1

CDR3: CSAIRGTGITNGYTF
DNA: TGCAGTGCCATAAGGGGGACAGGGATTACGAATGGCTACACCTTC
size: .
J: TRBJ1-2
V: TRBV20-1
D: TRBD1

CDR3: CASSQDLGRSYEQYF
DNA: TGCGCCAGCAGCCAAGATCTTGGAAGATCCTACGAGCAGTACTTC
size: many
J: TRBJ2-7
V: TRBV4-3
D: .

CDR3: CASSQDSRTDTGELFF
DNA: TGTGCCAGCAGCCAAGATAGCAGGACTGACACCGGGGAGCTGTTTTTT
size: once
J: TRBJ2-2
V: TRBV3-1
D: .

CDR3: CASRRTGRLSGEWETQYF
DNA: TGTGCCAGCAGACGGACAGGGAGATTGAGCGGGGAATGGGAGACCCAGTACTTC
size: .
J: TRBJ2-5
V: TRBV7-2
D: .

CDR3: CASSVPGPLGELFF
DNA: TGTGCCAGCAGCGTACCAGGACCCTTGGGGGAGCTGTTTTTT
size: .
J: TRBJ2-2
V: TRBV9
D: .

CDR3: CASSEVGEQPQHF
DNA: TGTGCCAGCAGTGAAGTGGGTGAGCAGCCCCAGCATTTT
size: few
J: TRBJ1-5
V: TRBV6-1
D: .

CDR3: CSARSEEGTGLFTYEQYF
DNA: TGCAGTGCTAGATCCGAGGAGGGCACAGGCCTTTTTACCTACGAGCAGTACTTC
size: few
J: TRBJ2-7
V: TRBV20-1
D: .

CDR3: CASSGGWRAGTDVQYF
DNA: TGTGCCAGCTCAGGGGGGTGGAGAGCGGGAACAGATGTGCAGTATTTT
size: .
J: TRBJ2-3
V: TRBV12-3/TRBV12-4
D: .

CDR3: CASSPLGRVYTEAFF
DNA: TGTGCCAGCAGCCCACTCGGGCGGGTTTACACTGAAGCTTTCTTT
size: few
J: TRBJ1-1
V: TRBV4-2
D: .

CDR3: CASSLKGQSALHF
DNA: TGTGCCAGCAGCTTAAAGGGACAGTCGGCCCTCCACTTT
size: .
J: TRBJ1-6
V: TRBV7-2
D: TRBD1

CDR3: CSALRDDNEQFF
DNA: TGCAGTGCCCTCCGGGATGACAATGAGCAGTTCTTC
size: .
J: TRBJ2-1
V: TRBV20-1
D: .

CDR3: CSVYTQNTEAFF
DNA: TGCAGCGTTTACACTCAGAACACTGAAGCTTTCTTT
size: .
J: TRBJ1-1
V: TRBV29-1
D: .

CDR3: CASSQDSFRNTGGRGNEQFF
DNA: TGCGCCAGCAGCCAAGATTCTTTCCGGAATACGGGAGGGCGTGGGAATGAGCAGTTCTTC
size: few
J: TRBJ2-1
V: TRBV4-1
D: TRBD2

CDR3: CSVAQGAGEKLFF
DNA: TGCAGCGTTGCCCAGGGGGCTGGCGAAAAACTGTTTTTT
size: .
J: TRBJ1-4
V: TRBV29-1
D: TRBD1

CDR3: CSAPYQRYEQFF
DNA: TGCAGTGCACCCTATCAGAGATATGAGCAGTTCTTC
size: .
J: TRBJ2-1
V: TRBV20-1
D: .

CDR3: CSAGTAEETQYF
DNA: TGCAGTGCTGGGACAGCAGAAGAGACCCAGTACTTC
size: many
J: TRBJ2-5
V: TRBV20-1
D: TRBD1

CDR3: CASSPLTGGIYNEQFF
DNA: TGTGCCAGCAGTCCCCTTACAGGGGGAATCTACAATGAGCAGTTCTTC
size: many
J: TRBJ2-1
V: TRBV2
D: TRBD1

CDR3: CASSLKAVDSYIPQHF
DNA: TGTGCCAGCAGCCTTAAAGCAGTGGACTCTTATATTCCCCAGCATTTT
size: .
J: TRBJ1-5
V: TRBV7-2
D: .

CDR3: CASSEYKGRQYEQYF
DNA: TGTGCCAGCAGTGAATATAAGGGCAGGCAGTACGAGCAGTACTTC
size: .
J: TRBJ2-7
V: TRBV25-1
D: .

CDR3: CASSESMTSGGYTDTQYF
DNA: TGCGCCAGCAGTGAGTCGATGACTAGCGGGGGGTACACAGATACGCAGTATTTT
size: few
J: TRBJ2-3
V: TRBV10-2
D: TRBD2

CDR3: CSANIRDRGFTEQFF
DNA: TGCAGTGCTAACATCCGGGACAGGGGGTTCACTGAGCAGTTCTTC
size: few
J: TRBJ2-1
V: TRBV20-1
D: TRBD1

CDR3: CASSPGDGGTDTQYF
DNA: TGTGCCAGCAGCCCCGGGGACGGGGGCACAGATACGCAGTATTTT
size: .
J: TRBJ2-3
V: TRBV3-1
D: .

CDR3: CASSYAWDRGTDTQYF
DNA: TGTGCCAGCAGTTACGCGTGGGACAGGGGTACAGATACGCAGTATTTT
size: few
J: TRBJ2-3
V: TRBV6-5
D: TRBD1

CDR3: CASSPRSGKYEQYF
DNA: TGTGCCAGCAGCCCTCGGAGCGGAAAGTACGAGCAGTACTTC
size: .
J: TRBJ2-7
V: TRBV7-2
D: .

CDR3: CASSPLVSGELFF
DNA: TGTGCCAGCAGCCCCCTTGTGTCCGGGGAGCTGTTTTTT
size: many
J: TRBJ2-2
V: TRBV3-1
D: .

CDR3: CASSQDRTSGTVQYF
DNA: TGTGCCAGCAGCCAAGATCGGACTAGCGGGACTGTGCAGTACTTC
size: few
J: TRBJ2-7
V: TRBV14
D: TRBD2

CDR3: CASSHAVPGLVDNEQFF
DNA: TGTGCCAGCAGCCATGCCGTTCCGGGACTAGTGGATAATGAGCAGTTCTTC
size: .
J: TRBJ2-1
V: TRBV3-1
D: TRBD2

CDR3: CASSQEFGTAQYF
DNA: TGTGCCAGCAGCCAAGAATTTGGGACAGCCCAGTACTTC
size: .
J: TRBJ2-5
V: TRBV14
D: TRBD1